This entry describes one TCR beta chain. Survey-level immunoSEQ sequencing profiled the TCR beta repertoire. Some clones are missing from TCRdb's copy, which holds only in-frame ones; the method was immunoSEQ multiplex PCR. The sample lists approximately 70,000 clones; roughly 93% were seen once. CDR3 length equals 14 residues. The germline V gene has CDR1 SGHNT and CDR2 YENEEA. V trimming: 5 bases; J trimming: 6 bases; junction bases outside the gene matches: 7. The rearrangement uses TRBV11-3 and TRBJ2-1; TRBD1 agrees at 7 bases. The sample comprised PBMCs. The origin of this receptor is a man aged 40-49 years with rheumatoid arthritis. The CDR3 DNA reads as TGTGCCAGCAGCCCCCAGACAGGGAGCAATGAGCAGTTCTTC. This gives the protein CASSPQTGSNEQFF.